This TCR beta chain was recorded in a study of T cell responses to AZD1222 COVID-19 vaccine. Study information: Second doses at about 4 or about 12 weeks were pooled. Study observations and caveats: Only five to seven individuals given AZD1222 were seropositive at baseline. Spike-specific TCR breadth and depth both grew after two AZD1222 doses.

CDR1 and CDR2 (germline): MNHEY, SVGAGI. The CDR3 sequence is 13 residues long. The V end was cut by 6 bases, the J end by 2 bases, with 11 bases between. Profiling relied on immunoSEQ multiplex PCR, and the TCRdb table lists in-frame clones only, not all of them. The profile shows about 92,000 clones, around 93% of them singletons. Notes on this clone: Its cognate antigen is unknown.

The receptor's source is an adult in good health. V gene TRBV6-5 combines with J gene TRBJ2-7; no definite D call. Sample: peripheral blood, taken on day 0 of AZD1222 vaccination. The DNA for the CDR3 is TGTGCCAGCAGAAGGACGGATACCTACGAGCAGTACTTC. This codes for CASRRTDTYEQYF.